This TCR beta chain was recovered during a study of response to subunit inactivated influenza vaccine. Overall study findings and caveats: Few additional T cells are recruited per seasonal influenza vaccination, authors suggested.

The germline gives CDR1 MNHEY, CDR2 SVGEGT. The CDR3 contains 18 residues. V was pared by 0 bases and J by 0 bases, with 8 bases of the junction left unmatched. The table lists this clonotype with many counts. Its antigen is undetermined. Using its own MiXCR run on the RT-PCR reads, TCRdb lists one record per CDR3 protein. The data contain more than 450,000 distinct CDR3 sequences, over 9.5% of them seen just once; the ten biggest clones take up more than 8.5%. The starting material was PBMCs from blood, obtained on the day of vaccination. This receptor was identified in a man in his fifties or sixties who received an inactivated influenza vaccine. The genes are TRBV6-2 or TRBV6-3 and TRBJ2-5; 9 nucleotides line up with TRBD2. In nucleotides, the CDR3 is TGTGCCAGCAGTTACTCGTTAATGGGACTAGCAGACCAAGAGACCCAGTACTTC. Encoded protein: CASSYSLMGLADQETQYF.